A single sample is the source of the 12 T cell receptor beta chains below, sequenced in a study of blood T cells in healthy people across ages. Combining a sample-barcoded 5' primer with a J-beta primer mix, a second PCR ran for roughly 7 to 12 cycles. TCRdb reanalysed the 5' RACE reads using MiXCR and keeps one entry per CDR3 protein. Here the sample spans hundreds of thousands of distinct CDR3 sequences, over 40% being singletons. Sequences were obtained from blood. Receptor source: an elderly man in good health.

The V call is TRBV6-5, the J call TRBJ2-5; D may be TRBD1 or TRBD2 (5 bases each). Germline CDR1 reads MNHEY; CDR2 reads SVGAGI. Trimming took off 6 bases at V and 6 bases at J, with 17 bases between the two ends. This CDR3 comprises 14 residues. In DNA form, the CDR3 reads TGTGCCAGCAGCCAACCGGGGTCAGGGAAGACCCAGTACTTC. This encodes CASSQPGSGKTQYF.

The chain has TRBV24-1 and TRBJ2-1, with no clear D. Germline assignment: CDR1 KGHDR and CDR2 SFDVKD. V lost 0 bases, J lost 10 bases, and 9 bases lay in between. The CDR3 has 13 residues. The CDR3 is CATSDLSSQEQFF. CDR3 sequence (DNA): TGTGCCACCAGTGATTTGTCCAGTCAGGAGCAGTTCTTC.

This clonotype was counted ten times or more. The chain carries TRBV5-1 and TRBJ2-7, with TRBD1 matching 8 bases. The V gene's germline CDR1 is SGHRS and CDR2 YFSETQ. V lost 4 bases, J lost 5 bases, and 8 bases stayed unmatched. This CDR3 has 14 residues. The CDR3 bases are TGCGCCAGCAGCCCAGGGGGCAGCCAGGACGAGCAGTACTTC. Residues: CASSPGGSQDEQYF. Full variable domain (rest looked up from reference TRBV5-1 and TRBJ2-7): KAGVTQTPRYLIKTRGQQVTLSCSPISGHRSVSWYQQTPGQGLQFLFEYFSETQRNKGNFPGRFSGRQFSNSRSEMNVSTLELGDSALYLCASSPGGSQDEQYFGPGTRLTVT.

Many counts were recorded for this clonotype. This chain uses TRBV3-1 with TRBJ2-5, with D tentatively TRBD2 (7 bases). The CDR3 has 14 amino acids. V was pared by 7 bases and J by 5 bases, with 17 bases between. CDR1 and CDR2 from the germline V gene are LGHDT and YNNKEL (reference sequence). The CDR3 region is CASNMGGPRETQYF. CDR3 DNA sequence: TGTGCCAGCAATATGGGGGGGCCCCGGGAGACCCAGTACTTC.

The rearrangement links TRBV19 to TRBJ2-3, with D hard to call. Trimming took 5 bases from V and 1 from J, leaving 16 bases between them. Germline CDR1 LNHDA, CDR2 SQIVND (reference sequence). This CDR3 is 16 amino acids long. CDR3 sequence (DNA): TGTGCCAGTAGTCCGAGGCTAGTAGGTGGCACAGATACGCAGTATTTT. Protein sequence: CASSPRLVGGTDTQYF.

The chain joins TRBV11-3 to TRBJ2-2; D remains ambiguous. Trimming cost V 5 bases and J 0 bases, with 10 bases left between them. The CDR3 contains 15 residues. Germline values: CDR1 SGHNT, CDR2 YENEEA. The CDR3 loop is CASSPGPTNTGELFF. The CDR3 nucleotides are TGTGCCAGCAGCCCCGGGCCTACGAACACCGGGGAGCTGTTTTTT.

This clonotype was seen only a few times. The chain uses TRBV10-3 and TRBJ2-7; TRBD1 might be the D (5 bases). Trimming stripped 4 bases from V and 3 bases from J, with 19 bases between. The CDR3 loop spans 16 amino acids. In germline, CDR1 is ENHRY, CDR2 SYGVKD. In nucleotides, the CDR3 is TGTGCCATCAGTGGCGGTCAGAGCAGGGATTACTACGAGCAGTACTTC. Protein: CAISGGQSRDYYEQYF.

CDR3 amino acids: CASSFLLTSGSGEQYF. The CDR3 DNA sequence: TGTGCCAGCAGCTTTTTATTGACTAGCGGGAGCGGCGAGCAGTACTTC. The V and J genes are TRBV5-6 and TRBJ2-5; 12 bases align to TRBD2. The J call may be mistaken, given a closer DNA end match to TRBJ2-7. This CDR3 has 16 amino acids. Germline V gene sequence: CDR1 SGHDT, CDR2 YYEEEE.

This clonotype was detected a few times. This chain joins TRBV6-2 or TRBV6-3 and TRBJ2-1, with 8 bases matching TRBD1. CDR1 MNHEY and CDR2 SVGEGT come from the germline V gene. V was clipped by 6 bases and J by 1 base; unmatched bases: 5. This CDR3 contains 15 residues. The CDR3 protein is CASRKQGGSYNEQFF. CDR3 DNA sequence: TGTGCCAGCAGGAAACAGGGGGGATCCTACAATGAGCAGTTCTTC.

The chain carries TRBV7-9 and TRBJ1-1, with unresolved D. Trimming stripped 4 bases from V and 5 bases from J, with 17 bases between. Looked up from germline, CDR1 is SEHNR and CDR2 is FQNEAQ (reference sequence). The CDR3 sequence is 15 residues long. CDR3 sequence: CASSSGELYVTEAFF. As DNA, the CDR3 is TGTGCCAGCAGCTCCGGGGAACTTTATGTGACTGAAGCTTTCTTT. Full variable domain (outside the CDR3, taken from reference TRBV7-9 and TRBJ1-1): DTGVSQNPRHKITKRGQNVTFRCDPISEHNRLYWYRQTLGQGPEFLTYFQNEAQLEKSRLLSDRFSAERPKGSFSTLEIQRTEQGDSAMYLCASSSGELYVTEAFFGQGTRLTVV.

In this sample, this clonotype turned up many times. This sequence joins TRBV2 and TRBJ1-6; D is unresolved. Germline V gene lookup returns CDR1 SNHLY and CDR2 FYNNEI. V was shortened by 5 bases and J by 7 bases, with 9 bases between the two germline ends. The CDR3 sequence is 13 residues long. The CDR3 loop reads CASSPGRNSPLHF. The CDR3 coding sequence is TGTGCCAGCAGTCCGGGCCGCAATTCACCCCTCCACTTT.

About this clonotype: This may stem from a read error, because a much larger clone lies one nucleotide away. The chain recombines TRBV6-1 with TRBJ2-3; 10 bases map to TRBD2. The CDR3 covers 17 residues. The ends lost 5 bases at V and 0 bases at J; junction bases unmatched: 8. Germline assignment: CDR1 MNHNS and CDR2 SASEGT. The CDR3 loop reads CASSRFELAGSTDTQYF. CDR3 sequence (DNA): TGTGCCAGCAGTAGATTCGAACTAGCGGGGAGCACAGATACGCAGTATTTT.